The 24 T cell receptor beta chains given below trace back to one sample, sequenced in a study of cytomegalovirus exposure and HLA in healthy donors. The PCR ran on 60 Vbeta and 13 Jbeta primers. Data came from immunoSEQ multiplex PCR; TCRdb stores just in-frame clones and leaves some out. The sample holds over 200,000 clones, 70% to 90% seen once. Sequencing used PBMCs. The receptors here all came from a human donor in good health.

V is TRBV9 and J is TRBJ1-1; the D is unclear. Germline CDR1 reads SGDLS; CDR2 reads YYNGEE. This CDR3 spans 14 amino acids. V shed 3 bases and J shed 5 bases, with 14 bases lying between them. CDR3 sequence (DNA): TGTGCCAGCAGCGGAGACCCTTCGGGAACTGAAGCTTTCTTT. Its protein is CASSGDPSGTEAFF.

In this sample, this clone turned up a few times. V gene TRBV4-1 combines with J gene TRBJ2-3; D might be TRBD1 (6 bases). The CDR3 length is 15 residues. V lost 4 bases to trimming and J lost 3 bases, with 14 bases between them. CDR1 and CDR2 (germline): MGHRA, YSYEKL. In nucleotides, the CDR3 is TGCGCCAGCAGCCCTACGGTGGGGGCAACAGATACGCAGTATTTT. Translated: CASSPTVGATDTQYF.

This chain uses TRBV14 with TRBJ1-1; 8 bases match TRBD1. Germline V gene sequence: CDR1 SGHDN, CDR2 FVKESK. V dropped 4 bases and J dropped 6; count of bases not matched to a gene: 4. This CDR3 has 13 amino acids. The CDR3 loop reads CASSRTGTSEAFF. In DNA, the CDR3 is TGTGCCAGCAGCCGGACAGGGACTTCTGAAGCTTTCTTT.

The chain combines TRBV5-1 with TRBJ2-2, with 11 bases fitting TRBD2. The CDR3 has 15 amino acids. V lost 4 bases and J lost 6; bases outside the gene matches: 5. Germline CDR1 SGHRS, CDR2 YFSETQ. CDR3 sequence reads: CASSKTSGISGELFF. DNA for the CDR3: TGCGCCAGCAGCAAGACTAGCGGGATTTCCGGGGAGCTGTTTTTT.

The chain combines TRBV18 with TRBJ1-2, with D unclear. V dropped 2 bases and J dropped 7 bases, with 11 bases sitting between them. Germline values: CDR1 KGHSH, CDR2 LQKENI. This CDR3 region has 13 residues. This CDR3 reads CASSPDRVRGYTF. CDR3 sequence (DNA): TGTGCCAGCTCACCAGACCGGGTGCGTGGCTACACCTTC.

V and J are TRBV5-1 and TRBJ2-7; no clear D gene. The CDR3 covers 15 residues. The germline CDR1 and CDR2 sequences are SGHRS and YFSETQ. V lost 5 bases and J 5 bases, leaving 20 bases between the germline ends. CDR3 region: CASSQAIRLAHEQYF. The CDR3 DNA sequence: TGCGCCAGCAGTCAAGCCATCCGCCTTGCCCACGAGCAGTACTTC.

This clone was detected a few times. Written as DNA, the CDR3 is TGCGCCAGCAGCTTGGGACGGACTCAAGAGACCCAGTACTTC. This gives the protein CASSLGRTQETQYF. The J gene is TRBJ2-5, the V gene TRBV5-1, with D tentatively TRBD2 (5 bases). CDR1 is SGHRS, CDR2 YFSETQ, per germline. Trimming removed 0 bases from V and 2 bases from J, with 8 bases in between. This CDR3 region has 14 residues.

The chain uses TRBV5-4 and TRBJ2-2; 12 positions match TRBD1. The J segment lost 5 bases and the V segment lost 2 bases, leaving 4 bases of the junction unmatched. This CDR3 is built from 16 residues. The germline gives CDR1 SGHNT, CDR2 YYREEE (reference sequence). DNA for the CDR3: TGTGCCAGCAGCTTAGGGACAGGGGGCGCAACCGGGGAGCTGTTTTTT. Encoded protein: CASSLGTGGATGELFF.

The V call is TRBV6-4, the J call TRBJ2-1, with TRBD1 as a possible D gene (6 bases). The CDR3 extends over 15 amino acids. CDR1 is MRHNA, CDR2 SNTAGT, per germline. V was trimmed by 0 bases and J by 5 bases, leaving 11 bases between them. The CDR3 is CASSDSGTYNNEQFF. The CDR3 DNA follows: TGTGCCAGCAGTGACTCCGGGACATACAACAATGAGCAGTTCTTC.

In its sample, this clone was seen once. The chain recombines TRBV18 with TRBJ2-2, with 9 bases matching TRBD1. The V segment lost 4 bases and the J segment 0 bases; nucleotides outside the gene matches: 3. There are 16 residues in the CDR3. CDR1 KGHSH and CDR2 LQKENI come from the germline V gene. CDR3 protein: CASSRGTGTNTGELFF. DNA of the CDR3: TGTGCCAGCTCACGGGGGACAGGGACGAACACCGGGGAGCTGTTTTTT.

V is TRBV19 and J is TRBJ2-7; TRBD1 might be the D (6 bases). The V gene's germline CDR1 is LNHDA and CDR2 SQIVND (reference sequence). V was shortened by 4 bases and J by 1 base, with 14 bases between the two germline ends. The CDR3 sequence is 15 residues long. The CDR3 bases are TGTGCCAGTAGTAAACAGGGCACAAATTCCTACGAGCAGTACTTC. It is translated as CASSKQGTNSYEQYF.

The rearrangement uses TRBV7-2 and TRBJ2-7, with D unclear. The germline CDR1 and CDR2 sequences are SGHTA and FQGNSA. Trimming took off 1 base at V and 3 bases at J, with 13 bases between the two ends. This CDR3 is 15 amino acids long. In nucleotides, the CDR3 is TGTGCCAGCAGCTTAGGAGGCAGAGGTTTCTACGAGCAGTACTTC. Translation gives CASSLGGRGFYEQYF.

The J gene is TRBJ2-2, the V gene TRBV5-6; 8 bases line up with TRBD2. Germline V gives CDR1 SGHDT, CDR2 YYEEEE. With 0 bases clipped from V and 3 bases from J, the junction kept 4 bases outside the gene matches. The CDR3 runs to 16 residues. The DNA of the CDR3 is TGTGCCAGCAGCTTGGTTGCGGGAGGCCACACCGGGGAGCTGTTTTTT. Translated: CASSLVAGGHTGELFF.

Here the CDR3 reads CASSLGTGHTDTQYF. Written as DNA, the CDR3 is TGTGCCAGCAGCTTAGGGACAGGGCACACAGATACGCAGTATTTT. The V gene is TRBV11-3, the J gene TRBJ2-3; 8 bases map to TRBD1. This CDR3 is 15 amino acids long. Per the germline V gene, CDR1 is SGHNT and CDR2 is YENEEA. The V gene end was trimmed by 1 base and the J gene end by 2 bases; junction bases not matched to a gene: 2.

This clone was detected only once. Other DNA sequences in the same sample also yield this CDR3. The rearrangement joins TRBV6-5 to TRBJ2-7, with D perhaps matching TRBD1 (6 bases). The CDR3 runs to 11 residues. Germline CDR1 and CDR2: MNHEY and SVGAGI. The V end was cut by 6 bases, the J end by 4 bases, with 7 bases between. CDR3 in amino acids: CASRGGYEQYF. The CDR3 nucleotides read TGTGCCAGCAGAGGGGGTTACGAGCAGTACTTC.

The chain combines TRBV5-5 with TRBJ1-1; D call uncertain. Germline CDR1 SGHKS, CDR2 YYEKEE (reference sequence). V was cut by 0 bases and J by 6 bases, with 15 bases left in between. The CDR3 totals 15 residues. This chain's CDR3 is CASSLAGGRDAEAFF. In DNA form, the CDR3 reads TGTGCCAGCAGCTTGGCGGGAGGCCGAGACGCTGAAGCTTTCTTT.

The chain is built from TRBV28 and TRBJ1-2; 7 nucleotides match TRBD1. This CDR3 contains 14 residues. The germline V gene encodes CDR1 MDHEN and CDR2 SYDVKM. Unmatched junction bases numbered 11, after V lost 7 bases and J lost 6 bases. The CDR3 nucleotides are TGTGCCAGCACCGATCCAGGGGGGAGGAATGGCTACACCTTC. Its protein is CASTDPGGRNGYTF.

The chain carries TRBV5-6 and TRBJ1-2, with D maybe TRBD1 (5 bases). The length of the CDR3 is 15 residues. Deletions cut 2 bases from V and 4 bases from J, with 15 bases between. Germline V CDR1 and CDR2: SGHDT, YYEEEE. The CDR3 spells CASSLDQGLGYGYTF. As DNA, the CDR3 is TGTGCCAGCAGCTTAGATCAGGGTTTGGGCTATGGCTACACCTTC.

This chain connects TRBV7-3 to TRBJ2-3, with TRBD2 matching 9 bases. Germline trimming cut 0 bases from V and 3 bases from J; bases unmatched to any gene: 10. CDR1 is SGHTA and CDR2 is FQGTGA in the germline V gene. The CDR3 sequence is 18 residues long. The CDR3 DNA sequence: TGTGCCAGCAGCTTAACGTCGGCTAGCGGGATGGGGACAGATACGCAGTATTTT. This sequence encodes CASSLTSASGMGTDTQYF.

The gene calls are TRBV28 and TRBJ2-7; TRBD2 might be the D (6 bases). CDR3 size: 13 residues. Between the trimmed V and J ends, which lost 4 bases and 5 bases, there was a span of 12 bases. Per germline, CDR1 MDHEN and CDR2 SYDVKM. CDR3 sequence (DNA): TGTGCCAGCAGTTCGGGACTCTTCCACGAGCAGTACTTC. Translated, it gives CASSSGLFHEQYF.

This sequence joins TRBV21-1 and TRBJ2-1; TRBD1, the table's D call, was not compared with the DNA. TRBV21-1 is designated a pseudogene. The CDR3 contains 18 residues. In DNA form, the CDR3 reads TGTGCCAGCAGCAGGTACCCCTCCGGGACAGGGAGGCACAATGAGCAGTTCTTC. This translates into CASSRYPSGTGRHNEQFF.

DNA for the CDR3: TGCAGCGTTGGGACTAGCGGGAAATTTGGCTACGAGCAGTACTTC. The encoded protein is CSVGTSGKFGYEQYF. The V call is TRBV29-1, the J call TRBJ2-7; 12 nucleotides align to TRBD2. This CDR3 is built from 15 residues. Germline V lookup: CDR1 SQVTM, CDR2 ANQGSEA. J was trimmed by 3 bases and V by 4 bases; bases with no gene match: 7.

The genes are TRBV27 and TRBJ2-6, with no clear D. The CDR3 sequence is 15 residues long. V was trimmed by 5 bases and J by 3 bases, leaving 11 bases between them. CDR1 and CDR2 (germline): MNHEY, SMNVEV (reference sequence). The CDR3 loop is CASSPFAYGANVLTF. The CDR3, as DNA: TGTGCCAGCAGTCCCTTCGCCTATGGGGCCAACGTCCTGACTTTC.

The J gene is TRBJ1-5, the V gene TRBV5-8; D is unclear. The germline V and J ends were trimmed by 2 bases and 0 bases, with 12 bases remaining between them. CDR1 and CDR2 (germline): SGHTS, YDEGEE. This CDR3 has 16 residues. The CDR3: CASSFGGRYSNQPQHF. CDR3 DNA: TGTGCCAGCAGCTTTGGCGGTAGATATAGCAATCAGCCCCAGCATTTT.